The entry below gives a single T cell receptor beta chain sequence along with its context. Its antigen is not identified. TCRdb independently ran MiXCR on the RACE reads; one entry per CDR3 protein. The data contain about 290,000 distinct CDR3 sequences, about 7.7% of them seen just once; the ten biggest clones take up 1.2%. The CDR3 sequence is 14 residues long. CDR1 is MNHEY and CDR2 is SVGAGI in the germline V gene. V was clipped by 9 bases and J by 10 bases; unmatched bases: 12. This sample is part of a study of human T cells and chemical hapten exposure. Study details: Variability of per-sample TCR yields stemmed mainly from small differences in pooled library volume. Study results and caveats: Significantly more large CDR3 similarity clusters arose among expanded TCRs than among controls.

Regarding time point: pre-sensitization, week 0. The treatment denotes: therapeutic diphenylcyclopropenone sensitization with weekly scalp DPC. V is TRBV6-5 and J is TRBJ1-6; TRBD1 matches 7 bases. The TCR originated in a man younger than 35 with alopecia areata. Some clones in this sample may be carry-over from other donors' samples. The sequences come from whole blood, collected in connection with sensitization to the hapten diphenylcyclopropenone (DPC). In DNA form, the CDR3 reads TGTGCCAGTAATTCCCGGGACAGTGGCTCACCCCTCCACTTT. Translated, it gives CASNSRDSGSPLHF.